Shown below are 16 T cell receptor beta chains from a single sample sequenced in a study of CD8 T cells in ankylosing spondylitis. Each CDR3 protein gets one entry after TCRdb re-called the 5' RACE reads with MiXCR. The profile covers about 140,000 distinct CDR3 sequences, with more than 9.5% appearing a single time and roughly 4.3% taken by the ten largest. Sample: blood, either unsorted or a sorted T cell fraction (not recorded which). These receptors were collected from a female donor with ankylosing spondylitis or in good health (not recorded which).

Only a few counts were recorded for this clonotype. The rearrangement uses TRBV7-8 and TRBJ2-7, with TRBD1 as a possible D gene (5 bases). The V gene lost 1 base and the J gene lost 0 bases, with 13 bases spanning the gap. The CDR3 runs to 16 residues. Germline-derived CDR1 and CDR2 are SGHVS and FQNEAQ. In DNA form, the CDR3 reads TGTGCCAGCAGCTTAGTTGGGGTAGGGGACTCCTACGAGCAGTACTTC. Protein product: CASSLVGVGDSYEQYF.

As for this clonotype: A much larger clone sits a single nucleotide away, making a read error possible. The chain joins TRBV11-2 to TRBJ1-1; D ambiguous. CDR1 is SGHAT and CDR2 is FQNNGV in the germline V gene. The CDR3 has 13 amino acids. Trimming removed 5 bases at V and 4 bases at J, with 11 bases between. CDR3 sequence reads: CASSPDVSTEAFF. The CDR3 nucleotides are TGTGCCAGCAGCCCGGACGTGAGCACTGAAGCTTTCTTT.

This clonotype was counted many times. The chain links TRBV20-1 to TRBJ2-3, with D tentatively TRBD1 (6 bases). V gave up 3 bases and J gave up 6 bases, with 10 bases separating them. Per germline, CDR1 DFQATT and CDR2 SNEGSKA (reference sequence). The CDR3 is 12 amino acids. CDR3 loop: CSASDTGDTQYF. The CDR3 DNA follows: TGCAGTGCTAGCGATACAGGGGATACGCAGTATTTT.

This clonotype showed up just once. Compared with germline, one end of the junction differs, possibly owing to a read error. The V gene is TRBV27, the J gene TRBJ2-7; TRBD1 agrees at 11 bases. In germline, CDR1 is MNHEY, CDR2 SMNVEV (reference sequence). The CDR3 is made up of 14 amino acids. The CDR3, as DNA: TGTGCCAGCAGTCAACCCCGGACAGGGGGCGAGCAGTCCTTC. Its translation: CASSQPRTGGEQSF.

This clonotype appeared many times. The rearrangement links TRBV20-1 to TRBJ2-5, with D unresolved. The germline gives CDR1 DFQATT, CDR2 SNEGSKA (reference sequence). The length of the CDR3 is 14 residues. Trimming stripped 0 bases from V and 1 base from J, with 9 bases between. CDR3 DNA: TGCAGTGCTAGAGATCCCCAGCGCCAAGAGACCCAGTACTTC. Translating gives CSARDPQRQETQYF.

This clonotype was picked up many times. V usage is TRBV12-3 or TRBV12-4 and J usage is TRBJ2-3; possibly TRBD1 for D (5 bases). The CDR3 is 15 residues long. Between the trimmed V and J ends, which lost 1 base and 0 bases, there was a span of 8 bases. For the CDR3, the DNA is TGTGCCAGCAGTTTAGACAGGCCTAGCACAGATACGCAGTATTTT. Translating gives CASSLDRPSTDTQYF.

This sequence joins TRBV20-1 and TRBJ2-6; D ambiguous. CDR3 length: 13 residues. Trimming removed 5 bases at V and 0 bases at J, with 5 bases between. Germline loops: CDR1 DFQATT, CDR2 SNEGSKA (reference sequence). CDR3 sequence: CSAQFSGANVLTF. CDR3 DNA: TGCAGTGCTCAATTCTCTGGGGCCAACGTCCTGACTTTC.

At least ten counts were recorded for this clonotype. The chain is built from TRBV2 and TRBJ2-7; TRBD2 matches 12 bases. The ends lost 5 bases at V and 0 bases at J; junction bases unmatched: 2. The CDR3 sequence is 15 residues long. In germline, CDR1 is SNHLY, CDR2 FYNNEI. The CDR3 is CASSRTSGISYEQYF. The CDR3 DNA reads TGTGCCAGCAGTCGGACTAGCGGGATCTCCTACGAGCAGTACTTC. The variable domain in full, completed from reference TRBV2 and TRBJ2-7, reads EPEVTQTPSHQVTQMGQEVILRCVPISNHLYFYWYRQILGQKVEFLVSFYNNEISEKSEIFDDQFSVERPDGSNFTLKIRSTKLEDSAMYFCASSRTSGISYEQYFGPGTRLTVT.

Ten or more counts support this clonotype. The chain links TRBV29-1 to TRBJ2-5; D is unresolved. The CDR3 extends over 11 amino acids. V gave up 7 bases and J gave up 5 bases, with 11 bases separating them. Germline V gene data show CDR1 as SQVTM and CDR2 as ANQGSEA. In DNA form, the CDR3 reads TGCAGCGCATTTAGTGGGGAGACCCAGTACTTC. Translated, it gives CSAFSGETQYF. The whole variable domain, filled in from reference TRBV29-1 and TRBJ2-5, reads SAVISQKPSRDICQRGTSLTIQCQVDSQVTMMFWYRQQPGQSLTLIATANQGSEATYESGFVIDKFPISRPNLTFSTLTVSNMSPEDSSIYLCSAFSGETQYFGPGTRLLVL.

This clonotype was seen many times. The chain recombines TRBV29-1 with TRBJ2-5; D is unclear. Looked up from germline, CDR1 is SQVTM and CDR2 is ANQGSEA. Trimming cost V 3 bases and J 6 bases, with 11 bases left between them. CDR3 size: 12 residues. CDR3 sequence reads: CSVDKGRKTQYF. CDR3 bases: TGCAGCGTTGATAAGGGAAGAAAGACCCAGTACTTC.

This clonotype was seen ten or more times. V usage is TRBV29-1 and J usage is TRBJ2-3, with 13 nucleotides matching TRBD2. The CDR3 has 13 residues. Germline CDR1 and CDR2: SQVTM and ANQGSEA. Germline trimming cut 6 bases from V and 9 bases from J; bases unmatched to any gene: 6. CDR3 region: CSVLGLAGRTQYF. In DNA, the CDR3 is TGCAGCGTATTGGGACTAGCGGGGAGAACGCAGTATTTT.

A note on this clonotype: This clone may be a read error of a much larger clone one base away. The chain employs TRBV12-3 or TRBV12-4 and TRBJ1-2; D remains unclear. This CDR3 is built from 18 residues. The CDR3, as DNA: TGTGCCTGCAGTTTAGCGCTAAGAGGGCTAACTCCTAACTATGGCTACACCTTC. Amino acids: CACSLALRGLTPNYGYTF.

This clonotype was seen more than once but under ten times. The chain combines TRBV12-3 or TRBV12-4 with TRBJ1-2; TRBD1 might be the D (6 bases). The length of the CDR3 is 12 residues. Trimming removed 7 bases from V and 7 bases from J, with 13 bases in between. The CDR3 region has the DNA TGTGCCAGCACCTTGGGGGGCGGTGGCTACACCTTC. Its translation is CASTLGGGGYTF.

This clonotype has a count of ten or more. The V gene is TRBV3-1, the J gene TRBJ2-1; 9 bases fit TRBD2. This CDR3 has 19 amino acids. Germline loops: CDR1 LGHDT, CDR2 YNNKEL (reference sequence). The V gene end was trimmed by 6 bases and the J gene end by 4 bases; junction bases not matched to a gene: 19. The CDR3 region is CASSPTPGLVAGAYNEQFF. The CDR3 bases are TGTGCCAGCAGTCCCACCCCGGGTTTAGTAGCGGGAGCTTACAATGAGCAGTTCTTC.

The sample holds many counts of this clonotype. The CDR3 nucleotides are TGTGCCACCTCCGATGCAGGGGGTCCCCAAGAGACCCAGTACTTC. Translation: CATSDAGGPQETQYF. V and J are TRBV19 and TRBJ2-5, with 7 bases that match TRBD1. The V gene's germline CDR1 is LNHDA and CDR2 SQIVND (reference sequence). The trim removed 10 bases at V and 1 base at J, leaving 12 bases unmatched. The CDR3 sequence is 15 residues long.

In its sample, this clonotype was seen many times. This rearrangement joins TRBV19 to TRBJ1-2, with D uncertain. The ends were cut back, 5 bases at V and 4 bases at J, with 11 bases in the middle. Germline CDR1 LNHDA, CDR2 SQIVND (reference sequence). The CDR3 consists of 13 residues. The CDR3 region is CASSVTDSYGYTF. CDR3 sequence (DNA): TGTGCCAGTAGTGTGACGGATAGCTATGGCTACACCTTC. Using reference TRBV19 and TRBJ1-2 for the parts outside the CDR3, the full variable domain is DGGITQSPKYLFRKEGQNVTLSCEQNLNHDAMYWYRQDPGQGLRLIYYSQIVNDFQKGDIAEGYSVSREKKESFPLTVTSAQKNPTAFYLCASSVTDSYGYTFGSGTRLTVV.